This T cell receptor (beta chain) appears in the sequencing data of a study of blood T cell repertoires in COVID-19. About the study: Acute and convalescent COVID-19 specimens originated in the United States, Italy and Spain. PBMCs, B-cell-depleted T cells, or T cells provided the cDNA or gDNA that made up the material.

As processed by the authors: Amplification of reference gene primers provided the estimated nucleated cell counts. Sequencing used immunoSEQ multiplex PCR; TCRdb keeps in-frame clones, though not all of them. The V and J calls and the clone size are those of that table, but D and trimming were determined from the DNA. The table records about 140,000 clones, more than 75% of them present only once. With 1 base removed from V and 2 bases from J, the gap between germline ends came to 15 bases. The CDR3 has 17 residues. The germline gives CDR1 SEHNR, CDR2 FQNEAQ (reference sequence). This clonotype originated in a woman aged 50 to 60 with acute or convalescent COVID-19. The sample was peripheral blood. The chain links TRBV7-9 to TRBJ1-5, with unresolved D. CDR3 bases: TGTGCCAGCAGCTTAGGTGTGAAAGATCGCGGCAATCAGCCCCAGCATTTT. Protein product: CASSLGVKDRGNQPQHF.